The 3 T cell receptor beta chains presented below share a single source sample, sequenced in a study of shared clonotypes between healthy human individuals. CD8 cells regarded as naive lacked CD45RO, were positively chosen for CCR7, and omitted terminally differentiated effector memory CD45RA+ cells. Data came from immunoSEQ multiplex PCR; TCRdb stores just in-frame clones and leaves some out. The table lists more than 2 million clones, approximately 94% of them singletons. Specimen: naive CD8+ T cells sorted from blood. The receptors originated from a man aged 18 to 29 in good health.

This chain connects TRBV10-1 to TRBJ2-2; a weak D match, TRBD1 (5 bases). V was shortened by 6 bases and J by 10 bases, with 15 bases between the two germline ends. This CDR3 has 13 amino acids. Germline loops: CDR1 WNHNN, CDR2 SYGVQD (reference sequence). Here the CDR3 DNA reads TGCGCCAGCAGGGATTCTTCTGGACAGGAGCTGTTTTTT. Translated, it gives CASRDSSGQELFF.

The J gene is TRBJ2-7, the V gene TRBV5-6; 7 nucleotides align to TRBD1. After removal of 3 bases from V and 2 bases from J, the junction contained 5 bases not matched to a gene. CDR3 length: 14 amino acids. Germline loops: CDR1 SGHDT, CDR2 YYEEEE. CDR3 region: CASSSDRVPYEQYF. DNA of the CDR3: TGTGCCAGCAGCTCCGACAGGGTCCCCTACGAGCAGTACTTC.

The CDR3 DNA reads TGTGCCAGCAGCTCTCGGACTAGCGGGGGCCCTCAAGAGACCCAGTACTTC. This encodes CASSSRTSGGPQETQYF. This sequence joins TRBV7-9 and TRBJ2-5; 13 nucleotides align to TRBD2. The CDR3 extends over 17 amino acids. Germline CDR1 is SEHNR and CDR2 is FQNEAQ (reference sequence). Trimming removed 4 bases from V and 2 bases from J; junction bases left unmatched: 7.